This T cell receptor beta chain was obtained from a study of OX40 agonist ivuxolimab in advanced cancers. Libraries were prepared by immunoSEQ multiplex PCR; TCRdb keeps only in-frame clonotypes and omits some of them. The sample shows tens of thousands of clones, approximately 86% of them seen only once. This CDR3 has 17 amino acids. V shed 2 bases, J shed 1 base, and the junction held 6 bases outside the gene matches. Germline lookup yields CDR1 MGHRA and CDR2 YSYEKL. This clonotype originated in an adult with an advanced solid tumor such as melanoma, head and neck, liver or kidney cancer. This specimen consisted of CD4+ or CD8+ T cells sorted from blood, obtained in a trial of the OX40 agonist ivuxolimab. The chain couples TRBV4-1 to TRBJ1-1; TRBD1 aligns across 11 bases. CDR3 DNA: TGCGCCAGCAGCCAAAGTCTGGGGACAGGGGGGAACACTGAAGCTTTCTTT. It codes for CASSQSLGTGGNTEAFF.